This T cell receptor (beta chain) stems from a study of spatial heterogeneity in lung cancer. On the study more broadly: Sequence detection consistently recorded a greater number of beta-chain than alpha-chain sequences. Raw-read counts averaged over ten per unique TCR and UMI combination. Study-level findings and limits: The appearance of ubiquitous expanded tumor TCRs in blood was greater at resection than follow-up.

To note about this clonotype: Its antigen remains unidentified.

The time point denotes: sample taken at primary tumor resection. TCRs were sequenced from unsorted whole RNA of tumor, nontumor lung or PBMC. Via MiXCR, TCRdb re-called the 5' RACE reads, giving one row per CDR3 protein. The table has over 50,000 distinct CDR3 sequences, 7% to 10% seen once; the top ten hold about 15%. Germline-derived CDR1 and CDR2 are SGHDT and YYEEEE. The CDR3 extends over 15 amino acids. Between the trimmed V and J ends, which lost 0 bases and 3 bases, there was a span of 12 bases. The sequence derives from a female donor with early-stage non-small cell lung cancer. Sequenced here: PBMCs, sampled at surgery. V and J are TRBV5-6 and TRBJ1-1; D remains ambiguous. CDR3 DNA: TGTGCCAGCAGCTTGGGGAGAAGCCGGGACACTGAAGCTTTCTTT. Its translation is CASSLGRSRDTEAFF.